This is a list of T cell receptor beta chains from one sample in a study of human T cells and chemical hapten exposure. TCRdb analysed the RACE reads with MiXCR anew, one entry per CDR3 protein. The repertoire includes about 360,000 distinct CDR3 sequences, approximately 6.3% of them detected once, and approximately 8.9% sits in the top ten. Sequencing used whole blood, obtained in connection with sensitization to the hapten diphenylcyclopropenone (DPC). These receptors all stem from a woman aged 18-35 years with alopecia areata. Some clones in this sample may be carry-over from other donors' samples. Both conserved end residues are part of each CDR3. The D gene is left open where the match is weak. Expanded clones get a size class; other rows say once, few or many, or leave the size out.

abundance: -; d_gene: -; j_gene: TRBJ1-1; v_gene: TRBV28; CDR3aa: CASSLEGVAEAFF; CDR3nt: TGTGCCAGCAGTTTAGAGGGGGTGGCTGAAGCTTTCTTT
abundance: few; d_gene: -; j_gene: TRBJ2-3; v_gene: TRBV6-5; CDR3aa: CASSYRRGSDTQYF; CDR3nt: TGTGCCAGCAGTTACCGGCGGGGATCAGATACGCAGTATTTT
abundance: few; d_gene: TRBD1; j_gene: TRBJ1-2; v_gene: TRBV7-2; CDR3aa: CASSLRPGGLLGNYGYTF; CDR3nt: TGTGCCAGCAGCTTGCGGCCAGGGGGCCTCCTCGGAAACTATGGCTACACCTTC
abundance: -; d_gene: TRBD1; j_gene: TRBJ2-1; v_gene: TRBV28; CDR3aa: CASSLGDSPSYNEQFF; CDR3nt: TGTGCCAGCAGTTTGGGGGACAGCCCCTCCTACAATGAGCAGTTCTTC
abundance: few; d_gene: -; j_gene: TRBJ1-3; v_gene: TRBV18; CDR3aa: CASSPNSRSGNTIYF; CDR3nt: TGTGCCAGCTCACCAAACTCCCGCTCTGGAAACACCATATATTTT
abundance: many; d_gene: -; j_gene: TRBJ1-3; v_gene: TRBV6-5; CDR3aa: CATQVGAGNTIYF; CDR3nt: TGTGCCACCCAGGTGGGAGCTGGAAACACCATATATTTT
abundance: -; d_gene: -; j_gene: TRBJ2-1; v_gene: TRBV24-1; CDR3aa: CATSEERGPSYNEQFF; CDR3nt: TGTGCCACCAGTGAGGAACGGGGCCCCTCCTACAATGAGCAGTTCTTC
abundance: many; d_gene: -; j_gene: TRBJ2-3; v_gene: TRBV9; CDR3aa: CASRVRGETSTDTQYF; CDR3nt: TGTGCCAGCAGGGTGAGGGGGGAGACTAGCACAGATACGCAGTATTTT
abundance: -; d_gene: -; j_gene: TRBJ2-7; v_gene: TRBV2; CDR3aa: CASSEQSPLYEQYF; CDR3nt: TGTGCCAGCAGTGAACAGAGCCCTCTCTACGAGCAGTACTTC
abundance: many; d_gene: -; j_gene: TRBJ2-3; v_gene: TRBV24-1; CDR3aa: CATSDPGSDTQYF; CDR3nt: TGTGCCACCAGTGACCCGGGATCAGATACGCAGTATTTT
abundance: few; d_gene: -; j_gene: TRBJ1-2; v_gene: TRBV6-5; CDR3aa: CASSYSSTANYGYTF; CDR3nt: TGTGCCAGCAGTTACTCATCAACAGCTAACTATGGCTACACCTTC
abundance: few; d_gene: -; j_gene: TRBJ1-1; v_gene: TRBV24-1; CDR3aa: CATASNTEAFF; CDR3nt: TGTGCCACCGCCTCGAACACTGAAGCTTTCTTT
abundance: -; d_gene: TRBD1; j_gene: TRBJ2-1; v_gene: TRBV12-3/TRBV12-4; CDR3aa: CASNRDRGRLNEQFF; CDR3nt: TGTGCCAGCAACCGAGACAGGGGGCGTTTGAATGAGCAGTTCTTC
abundance: few; d_gene: -; j_gene: TRBJ1-5; v_gene: TRBV6-2/TRBV6-3; CDR3aa: CASSYVTGKVNQPQHF; CDR3nt: TGTGCCAGCAGTTACGTTACAGGCAAGGTCAATCAGCCCCAGCATTTT
abundance: -; d_gene: -; j_gene: TRBJ1-1; v_gene: TRBV29-1; CDR3aa: CSGGEGTLGAFF; CDR3nt: TGCAGCGGGGGTGAAGGAACCCTAGGGGCTTTCTTT
abundance: -; d_gene: -; j_gene: TRBJ2-2; v_gene: TRBV4-3; CDR3aa: CASSQDLARNTGELLF; CDR3nt: TGCGCCAGCAGCCAAGATCTTGCTAGAAACACCGGGGAGCTGCTTTTT
abundance: -; d_gene: -; j_gene: TRBJ2-7; v_gene: TRBV3-1; CDR3aa: CASSQDWATYEQYF; CDR3nt: TGTGCCAGCAGCCAAGATTGGGCCACCTACGAGCAGTACTTC
abundance: few; d_gene: -; j_gene: TRBJ2-7; v_gene: TRBV28; CDR3aa: CASSFPTGPEQYF; CDR3nt: TGTGCCAGCAGTTTCCCGACAGGCCCCGAGCAGTACTTC
abundance: many; d_gene: -; j_gene: TRBJ2-2; v_gene: TRBV7-2; CDR3aa: CASSPYETGELFF; CDR3nt: TGTGCCAGCAGCCCCTACGAGACCGGGGAGCTGTTTTTT
abundance: many; d_gene: -; j_gene: TRBJ1-5; v_gene: TRBV5-5; CDR3aa: CASSLEDQPQHF; CDR3nt: TGTGCCAGCAGCTTGGAGGATCAGCCCCAGCATTTT
abundance: many; d_gene: TRBD1; j_gene: TRBJ2-4; v_gene: TRBV18; CDR3aa: CASSPPGTVRNIQYF; CDR3nt: TGTGCCAGCTCACCACCCGGGACAGTGAGAAACATTCAGTACTTC
abundance: many; d_gene: -; j_gene: TRBJ1-1; v_gene: TRBV7-9; CDR3aa: CASKVGRKMNTEAFF; CDR3nt: TGTGCCAGCAAGGTGGGGCGCAAGATGAACACTGAAGCTTTCTTT
abundance: few; d_gene: -; j_gene: TRBJ1-6; v_gene: TRBV23-1; CDR3aa: CASSQSRGGHTTSSYNSPLHF; CDR3nt: TGCGCCAGCAGTCAATCGAGGGGGGGACATACCACGAGCTCCTATAATTCACCCCTCCACTTT
abundance: -; d_gene: -; j_gene: TRBJ2-1; v_gene: TRBV13; CDR3aa: CASSFNGLTYNEQFF; CDR3nt: TGTGCCAGCAGCTTTAACGGACTGACGTACAATGAGCAGTTCTTC
abundance: few; d_gene: TRBD2; j_gene: TRBJ2-1; v_gene: TRBV20-1; CDR3aa: CSARAIAGAYNEQFF; CDR3nt: TGCAGTGCTAGAGCCATAGCGGGGGCCTACAATGAGCAGTTCTTC
abundance: few; d_gene: -; j_gene: TRBJ1-5; v_gene: TRBV18; CDR3aa: CASSPTEADQPQHF; CDR3nt: TGTGCCAGCTCACCAACGGAAGCGGATCAGCCCCAGCATTTT
abundance: -; d_gene: -; j_gene: TRBJ2-3; v_gene: TRBV2; CDR3aa: CASSDPSGGQGTDTQYF; CDR3nt: TGTGCCAGCAGTGACCCCTCGGGGGGCCAGGGAACAGATACGCAGTATTTT
abundance: few; d_gene: TRBD1; j_gene: TRBJ2-5; v_gene: TRBV28; CDR3aa: CASSFGDRVGTQYF; CDR3nt: TGTGCCAGCAGTTTTGGTGACAGGGTCGGGACCCAGTACTTC
abundance: -; d_gene: -; j_gene: TRBJ2-3; v_gene: TRBV7-2; CDR3aa: CASSFGTQPYTQYF; CDR3nt: TGTGCCAGCAGCTTCGGGACTCAACCTTATACGCAGTATTTT
abundance: -; d_gene: -; j_gene: TRBJ1-1; v_gene: TRBV20-1; CDR3aa: CSARPKNTEAFF; CDR3nt: TGCAGTGCTAGACCCAAGAACACTGAAGCTTTCTTT